These 30 T cell receptor beta chains share one sample of origin, sequenced in a study of blood T cell repertoires in COVID-19. Using immunoSEQ multiplex PCR, the repertoire was profiled, and TCRdb retains in-frame clones only, with some absent. Among 60,000 or so clones, 72% were seen once, and the ten largest hold around 54%. The sample taken for sequencing was PBMCs or T cells enriched from blood (not recorded which). Receptors originate from a woman aged 60-75 years who had been exposed to COVID-19.

The chain recombines TRBV18 with TRBJ1-2; D possibly corresponds to TRBD1 (5 bases). CDR3 length: 14 residues. Trimming left V 8 bases short and J 1 base short, with 14 bases between. Germline V gene sequence: CDR1 KGHSH, CDR2 LQKENI. In DNA form, the CDR3 reads TGTGCCAGCCTCCCTCAGGGTCTTAACTATGGCTACACCTTC. Translating gives CASLPQGLNYGYTF.

The chain combines TRBV5-1 with TRBJ1-1; a possible D gene is TRBD1 (6 bases). V was trimmed by 0 bases and J by 1 base, leaving 10 bases between them. The CDR3 is 15 amino acids. CDR1 is SGHRS, CDR2 YFSETQ, per germline. CDR3 nucleotides: TGCGCCAGCAGCTTGGGGGGGCGAGGGAACACTGAAGCTTTCTTT. Amino acid sequence: CASSLGGRGNTEAFF.

The rearrangement links TRBV27 to TRBJ1-3; 7 bases fit TRBD1. The CDR3 length is 16 residues. J was trimmed by 0 bases and V by 5 bases; bases with no gene match: 7. CDR1 and CDR2 from the germline V gene are MNHEY and SMNVEV (reference sequence). CDR3: CASSTRQGDSGNTIYF. DNA of the CDR3: TGTGCCAGCAGTACCCGACAGGGTGACTCTGGAAACACCATATATTTT.

This clone occurred many times. CDR3 bases: TGTGCCAGCAGTGCCGCGGGACAGAACAATCAGCCCCAGCATTTT. This gives the protein CASSAAGQNNQPQHF. The chain carries TRBV2 and TRBJ1-5, with 7 positions matching TRBD1. J lost 3 bases, V lost 4 bases, and 6 bases had no gene match. The CDR3 has 15 residues. The germline gives CDR1 SNHLY, CDR2 FYNNEI.

J is TRBJ2-3 and V is TRBV3-1 (or the pseudogene TRBV3-2); 9 bases are a match to TRBD1. This CDR3 contains 18 residues. V lost 4 bases, J lost 4 bases, and 15 bases stayed unmatched. The germline gives CDR1 LGHDT, CDR2 YNNKEL (reference sequence). CDR3 DNA sequence: TGTGCCAGCAGCCCCAAGGCAAACAGGGGGCGCAGGGCAGATACGCAGTATTTT. Protein: CASSPKANRGRRADTQYF.

The V gene is TRBV28, the J gene TRBJ1-1; 7 nucleotides line up with TRBD1. The CDR3 length is 14 residues. Germline assignment: CDR1 MDHEN and CDR2 SYDVKM. V lost 6 bases and J lost 5; bases outside the gene matches: 9. CDR3 protein: CASRLPQGGTEAFF. The CDR3 nucleotides read TGTGCCAGCAGGCTACCGCAGGGGGGAACTGAAGCTTTCTTT.

CDR3 nucleotides: TGCGCCAGCAGCGGGGGACTAGCGGGAGGAGTCGGCACAGATACGCAGTATTTT. It specifies CASSGGLAGGVGTDTQYF. J is TRBJ2-3 and V is TRBV5-1; TRBD2 matches 15 bases. V trimming: 4 bases; J trimming: 1 base; junction bases outside the gene matches: 7. This CDR3 region has 18 residues. The germline V gene has CDR1 SGHRS and CDR2 YFSETQ.

J is TRBJ2-1 and V is TRBV4-2, with 16 bases fitting TRBD2. The CDR3 runs 16 residues. J gave up 6 bases and V 4 bases, and 3 bases lay outside the gene matches. Per germline, CDR1 LGHNA and CDR2 YNFKEQ. The CDR3: CASSLGTSGGANEQFF. In nucleotides, the CDR3 is TGTGCCAGCAGCCTCGGGACTAGCGGGGGGGCCAATGAGCAGTTCTTC.

The sample holds many counts of this clone. This chain joins TRBV15 and TRBJ2-1; no clear D. CDR1 is LNHNV, CDR2 YYDKDF, per germline (reference sequence). The CDR3 consists of 17 residues. V lost 1 base, J lost 6 bases, and 19 bases lay in between. The DNA for the CDR3 is TGTGCCACCAGCAGAGTTGTGGCTTCTCTCGTGTCCAATGAGCAGTTCTTC. Protein: CATSRVVASLVSNEQFF. The entire variable domain, with the rest obtained from reference TRBV15 and TRBJ2-1, is as follows: DAMVIQNPRYQVTQFGKPVTLSCSQTLNHNVMYWYQQKSSQAPKLLFHYYDKDFNNEADTPDNFQSRRPNTSFCFLDIRSPGLGDTAMYLCATSRVVASLVSNEQFFGPGTRLTVL.

The genes are TRBV28 and TRBJ2-7; 13 positions match TRBD2. Germline V gene sequence: CDR1 MDHEN, CDR2 SYDVKM. This CDR3 has 16 amino acids. Trimming at V came to 7 bases and at J to 6 bases, leaving 12 bases not matched to a gene. The CDR3 coding sequence is TGTGCCAGCAATTTGGGACTAGCGGGGAACGCCCGCGAGCAGTACTTC. This codes for CASNLGLAGNAREQYF.

The chain employs TRBV28 and TRBJ1-2; TRBD1 agrees at 7 bases. CDR1 and CDR2 (germline): MDHEN, SYDVKM. J was trimmed by 4 bases and V by 6 bases; bases with no gene match: 5. The CDR3 covers 13 residues. The CDR3 bases are TGTGCCAGCAGGTACAGGGGTCCCTATGGCTACACCTTC. Encoded protein: CASRYRGPYGYTF.

V usage is TRBV7-8 and J usage is TRBJ1-6; D unresolved. The V end lost 3 bases, the J end lost 10 bases, and 13 bases lay between the germline ends. Germline lookup yields CDR1 SGHVS and CDR2 FQNEAQ. The CDR3 is 14 residues long. CDR3 loop: CASSFGEGASPLHF. The CDR3 DNA reads TGTGCCAGCAGCTTTGGGGAGGGTGCATCACCCCTCCACTTT.

The chain employs TRBV30 and TRBJ2-7, with D possibly TRBD2 on 6 matching bases. CDR1 and CDR2 from the germline V gene are GTSNPN and SVGIG (reference sequence). V dropped 8 bases and J dropped 2 bases, with 13 bases sitting between them. The CDR3 has 12 residues. The CDR3 loop reads CATSRGAYEQYF. The CDR3 DNA is TGTGCCACTAGCCGCGGGGCCTACGAGCAGTACTTC.

CDR3 in DNA: TGTGCCACCAGTGATTCAGCGAACTATGGCTACACCTTC. It codes for CATSDSANYGYTF. The chain is built from TRBV24-1 and TRBJ1-2; D gene unclear. The CDR3 spans 13 residues. CDR1 KGHDR and CDR2 SFDVKD come from the germline V gene. V dropped 2 bases and J dropped 2 bases, with 5 bases sitting between them.

This clone was counted between two and nine times. The J gene is TRBJ1-5, the V gene TRBV28; D gene ambiguous. This CDR3 comprises 16 residues. Between the trimmed V and J ends, which lost 3 bases and 2 bases, there was a span of 14 bases. The germline V gene encodes CDR1 MDHEN and CDR2 SYDVKM. As DNA, the CDR3 is TGTGCCAGCAGTTTGGAGCGGCCGGGTGGCAATCAGCCCCAGCATTTT. Translated: CASSLERPGGNQPQHF. The full variable domain, in which reference TRBV28 and TRBJ1-5 provide the parts outside the CDR3, is DVKVTQSSRYLVKRTGEKVFLECVQDMDHENMFWYRQDPGLGLRLIYFSYDVKMKEKGDIPEGYSVSREKKERFSLILESASTNQTSMYLCASSLERPGGNQPQHFGDGTRLSIL.

This chain joins TRBV2 and TRBJ2-7; TRBD1 matches 9 bases. Germline CDR1 reads SNHLY; CDR2 reads FYNNEI. J gave up 4 bases and V 6 bases, and 10 bases lay outside the gene matches. The CDR3 sequence is 15 residues long. In DNA form, the CDR3 reads TGTGCCAGCAGGCCGGAACAGGGGGCAGGGTACGAGCAGTACTTC. It translates to CASRPEQGAGYEQYF.

A remark on this clone: Its ends do not fully match the called genes, so a read error is possible. V is TRBV25-1 and J is TRBJ2-1, with 9 nucleotides matching TRBD1. This CDR3 comprises 14 residues. Looked up from germline, CDR1 is MGHDK and CDR2 is SYGVNS. This chain's CDR3 is CASSKYRGHNEQFF. Here the CDR3 DNA reads TGTGCCAGCAGTAAATACAGGGGGCACAATGAGCAGTTCTTC.

This clone was detected ten times or more. The chain joins TRBV30 to TRBJ1-3, with D unclear. CDR1 is GTSNPN, CDR2 SVGIG, per germline (reference sequence). The CDR3 has 15 amino acids. Trimming cost V 5 bases and J 0 bases, with 14 bases left between them. In DNA form, the CDR3 reads TGTGCCTGGTCCTTTGTCGGGAACTCTGGAAACACCATATATTTT. Protein product: CAWSFVGNSGNTIYF.

The J gene is TRBJ1-5, the V gene TRBV9; D is possibly TRBD1 (5 bases). This CDR3 comprises 13 residues. Trimming shortened V by 4 bases and J by 3 bases, and 8 bases separated the two germline ends. Germline V gives CDR1 SGDLS, CDR2 YYNGEE. The CDR3 spells CASSPGPNQPQHF. The CDR3 region has the DNA TGTGCCAGCAGCCCAGGGCCCAATCAGCCCCAGCATTTT.

The rearrangement links TRBV7-9 to TRBJ2-7, with 12 bases aligning to TRBD2. Germline V CDR1 and CDR2: SEHNR, FQNEAQ (reference sequence). CDR3 length: 14 amino acids. V lost 1 base and J lost 6; bases outside the gene matches: 1. The CDR3 nucleotides read TGTGCCAGCAGCTTAGTGACTAGCGGGGGCGAGCAGTACTTC. It translates to CASSLVTSGGEQYF.

The rearrangement uses TRBV4-2 and TRBJ1-2; 7 bases align to TRBD1. The CDR3 covers 14 residues. V shed 4 bases, J shed 4 bases, and the junction held 6 bases outside the gene matches. Germline V gene lookup returns CDR1 LGHNA and CDR2 YNFKEQ. In DNA form, the CDR3 reads TGTGCCAGCAGCCCGACGACAGGGTCCTATGGCTACACCTTC. Translating it yields CASSPTTGSYGYTF.

The chain employs TRBV5-4 and TRBJ1-5; no definite D call. The CDR3 covers 14 residues. Looked up from germline, CDR1 is SGHNT and CDR2 is YYREEE (reference sequence). V was shortened by 0 bases and J by 4 bases, with 8 bases between the two germline ends. CDR3 protein: CASSLAGLNQPQHF. CDR3 bases: TGTGCCAGCAGCTTGGCAGGATTAAATCAGCCCCAGCATTTT.

This chain uses TRBV11-2 with TRBJ2-7; TRBD2 aligns across 8 bases. V was pared by 4 bases and J by 0 bases, with 11 bases of the junction left unmatched. The length of the CDR3 is 17 residues. CDR1 is SGHAT and CDR2 is FQNNGV in the germline V gene. The CDR3 DNA reads TGTGCCAGCAGCTCCAAACCGGGACTAGAGAGCTCCTACGAGCAGTACTTC. It encodes CASSSKPGLESSYEQYF.

The chain employs TRBV5-6 and TRBJ1-3; 8 positions agree with TRBD1. This CDR3 contains 15 residues. V lost 3 bases and J lost 6; bases outside the gene matches: 8. From germline, CDR1 is SGHDT and CDR2 YYEEEE. The CDR3 here is CASSSISDRANTIYF. As DNA, the CDR3 is TGTGCCAGCAGCTCAATTTCGGACAGGGCAAACACCATATATTTT.

The V and J genes are TRBV4-2 and TRBJ1-5; tentative D call: TRBD1 (5 bases). Germline CDR1 is LGHNA and CDR2 is YNFKEQ. Trimming left V 0 bases short and J 3 bases short, with 6 bases between. The CDR3 runs to 14 residues. In DNA, the CDR3 is TGTGCCAGCAGCCAAGACAGGGACAATCAGCCCCAGCATTTT. It codes for CASSQDRDNQPQHF.

The chain is built from TRBV3-1 (or the pseudogene TRBV3-2) and TRBJ2-1, with 12 bases fitting TRBD2. The germline V gene has CDR1 LGHDT and CDR2 YNNKEL (reference sequence). The CDR3 consists of 16 residues. V gave up 3 bases and J gave up 3 bases; unmatched junction bases: 3. This CDR3 reads CASSQALAGGYNEQFF. The CDR3 coding sequence is TGTGCCAGCAGCCAGGCACTAGCGGGAGGCTACAATGAGCAGTTCTTC.

This clone showed up just a few times. In nucleotides, the CDR3 is TGCGCCAGCAGCCAAGATCACGCGGGAGGGGGATCATACAATGAGCAGTTCTTC. Translation: CASSQDHAGGGSYNEQFF. V usage is TRBV4-3 and J usage is TRBJ2-1; 9 nucleotides agree with TRBD2. From germline, CDR1 is LGHNA and CDR2 YSLEER. The CDR3 is 18 amino acids. J gave up 4 bases and V 0 bases, and 10 bases lay outside the gene matches.

This clone showed up just a few times. The chain uses TRBV28 and TRBJ2-1, with D perhaps TRBD2 (6 bases). Germline V lookup: CDR1 MDHEN, CDR2 SYDVKM. The CDR3 has 17 residues. Deletions cut 3 bases from V and 9 bases from J, with 24 bases between. CDR3 bases: TGTGCCAGCAGTTTCCACCGGGGAGCGGGTGGTATGAGTGAGCAGTTCTTC. Translated, it gives CASSFHRGAGGMSEQFF.

This clone was detected only a few times. The genes are TRBV5-1 and TRBJ2-5; 12 positions match TRBD1. CDR3 length: 15 amino acids. V lost 4 bases and J lost 4; bases outside the gene matches: 5. The germline V gene encodes CDR1 SGHRS and CDR2 YFSETQ. The CDR3 DNA follows: TGCGCCAGCAGCCACTGGGACAGGGGGCGAGAGACCCAGTACTTC. Protein: CASSHWDRGRETQYF.

The chain combines TRBV4-1 with TRBJ1-2; D is uncertain. The V gene lost 1 base and the J gene lost 7 bases, with 16 bases spanning the gap. Germline assignment: CDR1 MGHRA and CDR2 YSYEKL. The CDR3 has 15 amino acids. In DNA form, the CDR3 reads TGCGCCAGCAGCCAAGTACCCAACGTTGACTCTGGCTACACCTTC. The encoded protein is CASSQVPNVDSGYTF.